A selection of T cell receptor beta chains follows, all from one sample in a study of blood T cell repertoires in COVID-19. Libraries were prepared by immunoSEQ multiplex PCR; TCRdb keeps only in-frame clonotypes and omits some of them. Seen here are about 190,000 clones, around 85% observed once, and the top ten hold over 10%. The sequenced sample consisted of peripheral blood. The receptors were gathered from a woman between 50 and 59 years old with acute or convalescent COVID-19. CDR3s include the opening cysteine and the closing phenylalanine or tryptophan. The order of the fields is D gene, CDR3 length, clone size, V gene, J gene, CDR3 DNA, CDR3 protein. D genes are given only for firm matches. Clone size is shown for a subset of rows, as once, few, many or a class of expanded clone.

D gene: NA; CDR3 length: 12; clone size: NA; V gene: TRBV29-1; J gene: TRBJ2-5; CDR3 DNA: TGCAGCGTTGAAAACCTACAAGAGACCCAGTACTTC; CDR3 protein: CSVENLQETQYF
D gene: TRBD1; CDR3 length: 14; clone size: NA; V gene: TRBV5-4; J gene: TRBJ1-2; CDR3 DNA: TGTGCCAGCAGCTCGACAGGGGCTAACTATGGCTACACCTTC; CDR3 protein: CASSSTGANYGYTF
D gene: NA; CDR3 length: 13; clone size: NA; V gene: TRBV19; J gene: TRBJ1-3; CDR3 DNA: TGTGCCAGTAGTATAACAGGGCTGGACACCATATATTTT; CDR3 protein: CASSITGLDTIYF
D gene: TRBD1; CDR3 length: 12; clone size: NA; V gene: TRBV6-2/TRBV6-3; J gene: TRBJ1-1; CDR3 DNA: TGTGCCAGCAGTTGGGACAGCACTGAAGCTTTCTTT; CDR3 protein: CASSWDSTEAFF
D gene: TRBD1; CDR3 length: 16; clone size: few; V gene: TRBV19; J gene: TRBJ2-1; CDR3 DNA: TGTGCCAGTAGTACTAAGACAGGGGTCTTTTACAATGAGCAGTTCTTC; CDR3 protein: CASSTKTGVFYNEQFF
D gene: NA; CDR3 length: 17; clone size: NA; V gene: TRBV29-1; J gene: TRBJ2-1; CDR3 DNA: TGCAGCGTTGTAGGCGGCAGGGGGGTTCCCTCCTACAATGAGCAGTTCTTC; CDR3 protein: CSVVGGRGVPSYNEQFF
D gene: NA; CDR3 length: 15; clone size: NA; V gene: TRBV6-5; J gene: TRBJ2-3; CDR3 DNA: TGTGCCAGCAGTTACGCGCGGGGCCTCACAGATACGCAGTATTTT; CDR3 protein: CASSYARGLTDTQYF
D gene: TRBD2; CDR3 length: 14; clone size: NA; V gene: TRBV6-2/TRBV6-3; J gene: TRBJ2-7; CDR3 DNA: TGTGCCAGCAGTTTGACTAGCACGGAGGGGAAGCAGTACTTC; CDR3 protein: CASSLTSTEGKQYF
D gene: NA; CDR3 length: 15; clone size: NA; V gene: TRBV27; J gene: TRBJ2-2; CDR3 DNA: TGTGCCAGCAGTTTATTAACGACTGGCGGCGGGGAGCTGTTTTTT; CDR3 protein: CASSLLTTGGGELFF
D gene: TRBD2; CDR3 length: 16; clone size: NA; V gene: TRBV5-4; J gene: TRBJ2-1; CDR3 DNA: TGTGCCAGCAGCTCCTGGGGACTAGCGGGTTACAATGAGCAGTTCTTC; CDR3 protein: CASSSWGLAGYNEQFF
D gene: NA; CDR3 length: 14; clone size: NA; V gene: TRBV10-1; J gene: TRBJ2-2; CDR3 DNA: TGCGCCAGCAGGTGGGCTTCGAACACCGGGGAGCTGTTTTTT; CDR3 protein: CASRWASNTGELFF
D gene: TRBD2; CDR3 length: 16; clone size: NA; V gene: TRBV9; J gene: TRBJ2-3; CDR3 DNA: TGTGCCAGCAGCGGGGGACTAGCGTCGAACACAGATACGCAGTATTTT; CDR3 protein: CASSGGLASNTDTQYF
D gene: TRBD1; CDR3 length: 16; clone size: NA; V gene: TRBV5-4; J gene: TRBJ1-4; CDR3 DNA: TGTGCCAGCAGCTTGGTGGGACAGACAACTAATGAAAAACTGTTTTTT; CDR3 protein: CASSLVGQTTNEKLFF
D gene: TRBD1; CDR3 length: 12; clone size: NA; V gene: TRBV30; J gene: TRBJ1-2; CDR3 DNA: TGTGCCTGGAGTGTACAGGGGGATGGCTACACCTTC; CDR3 protein: CAWSVQGDGYTF
D gene: NA; CDR3 length: 13; clone size: NA; V gene: TRBV5-1; J gene: TRBJ2-3; CDR3 DNA: TGCGCCAGCAGCTTGGCTGTGTCCGGTACGCAGTATTTT; CDR3 protein: CASSLAVSGTQYF
D gene: NA; CDR3 length: 16; clone size: NA; V gene: TRBV19; J gene: TRBJ1-4; CDR3 DNA: TGTGCCAGTAGTATTCAGACACCTGACCGAGGGGAAAAACTGTTTTTT; CDR3 protein: CASSIQTPDRGEKLFF
D gene: TRBD2; CDR3 length: 15; clone size: NA; V gene: TRBV6-1; J gene: TRBJ2-5; CDR3 DNA: TGTGCCAGCAGTGAACTAGCGGGGGGGCAAGAGACCCAGTACTTC; CDR3 protein: CASSELAGGQETQYF
D gene: NA; CDR3 length: 15; clone size: NA; V gene: TRBV9; J gene: TRBJ2-7; CDR3 DNA: TGTGCCAGCAGCGTGCGTGGAGGGATCCCCTACGAGCAGTACTTC; CDR3 protein: CASSVRGGIPYEQYF
D gene: NA; CDR3 length: 16; clone size: NA; V gene: TRBV11-2; J gene: TRBJ1-1; CDR3 DNA: TGTGCCAGCAGCTCGGTTACACAGGGTCCGGGGACTGAAGCTTTCTTT; CDR3 protein: CASSSVTQGPGTEAFF
D gene: TRBD1; CDR3 length: 12; clone size: NA; V gene: TRBV7-2; J gene: TRBJ2-7; CDR3 DNA: TGTGCCAGCAGCCCGACAGGGAACGAGCAGTACTTC; CDR3 protein: CASSPTGNEQYF
D gene: NA; CDR3 length: 13; clone size: NA; V gene: TRBV7-8; J gene: TRBJ1-2; CDR3 DNA: TGTGCCAGCAGCCCTTGGGAGGGAAATGGCTACACCTTC; CDR3 protein: CASSPWEGNGYTF
D gene: NA; CDR3 length: 12; clone size: NA; V gene: TRBV28; J gene: TRBJ1-6; CDR3 DNA: TGTGCCAGCAAAATCGATAATTCACCCCTCCACTTT; CDR3 protein: CASKIDNSPLHF
D gene: NA; CDR3 length: 15; clone size: NA; V gene: TRBV4-3; J gene: TRBJ1-2; CDR3 DNA: TGCGCCAGCAGCCAAGATTACCAGGCTGGCTATGGCTACACCTTC; CDR3 protein: CASSQDYQAGYGYTF
D gene: NA; CDR3 length: 10; clone size: NA; V gene: TRBV20-1; J gene: TRBJ2-7; CDR3 DNA: TGCAGTGCTAATACCTACGAGCAGTACTTC; CDR3 protein: CSANTYEQYF
D gene: TRBD2; CDR3 length: 14; clone size: NA; V gene: TRBV13; J gene: TRBJ2-3; CDR3 DNA: TGTGCCAGCAGCTTAGGCCGGGAGGCAGATACGCAGTATTTT; CDR3 protein: CASSLGREADTQYF
D gene: NA; CDR3 length: 15; clone size: NA; V gene: TRBV18; J gene: TRBJ2-7; CDR3 DNA: TGTGCCAGCTCTCTTTCGACTAGAAGCAACGACGAGCAGTACTTC; CDR3 protein: CASSLSTRSNDEQYF
D gene: TRBD1; CDR3 length: 15; clone size: NA; V gene: TRBV13; J gene: TRBJ2-3; CDR3 DNA: TGTGCCAGCAGCCTAGGGACAGGTCGCACAGATACGCAGTATTTT; CDR3 protein: CASSLGTGRTDTQYF
D gene: TRBD1; CDR3 length: 15; clone size: NA; V gene: TRBV24-1; J gene: TRBJ1-4; CDR3 DNA: TGTGCCACCAGTGACCCAGGACAGGGGACTGAAAAACTGTTTTTT; CDR3 protein: CATSDPGQGTEKLFF
D gene: NA; CDR3 length: 16; clone size: once; V gene: TRBV9; J gene: TRBJ2-1; CDR3 DNA: TGTGCCAGCAGCCTCCAGGCAGGGCGATCTTACAATGAGCAGTTCTTC; CDR3 protein: CASSLQAGRSYNEQFF
D gene: NA; CDR3 length: 13; clone size: NA; V gene: TRBV6-6; J gene: TRBJ1-3; CDR3 DNA: TGTGCCAGCAGGGACAGCTCTGGAAACACCATATATTTT; CDR3 protein: CASRDSSGNTIYF
D gene: TRBD1; CDR3 length: 14; clone size: NA; V gene: TRBV6-5; J gene: TRBJ1-1; CDR3 DNA: TGTGCCAGCAACCCTCGGACAGGGAACACTGAAGCTTTCTTT; CDR3 protein: CASNPRTGNTEAFF
D gene: TRBD2; CDR3 length: 14; clone size: NA; V gene: TRBV3-1/TRBV3-2; J gene: TRBJ2-1; CDR3 DNA: TGTGCCAGCAGCCAAGAACTAGCGACCAATGAGCAGTTCTTC; CDR3 protein: CASSQELATNEQFF
D gene: NA; CDR3 length: 14; clone size: NA; V gene: TRBV9; J gene: TRBJ1-1; CDR3 DNA: TGTGCCAGCAGCCCAGGACAGTTGAACACTGAAGCTTTCTTT; CDR3 protein: CASSPGQLNTEAFF
D gene: NA; CDR3 length: 17; clone size: NA; V gene: TRBV19; J gene: TRBJ2-4; CDR3 DNA: TGTGCCAGTTGCGGACAGCCTTACTTATTAGCCAAAAACATTCAGTACTTC; CDR3 protein: CASCGQPYLLAKNIQYF
D gene: NA; CDR3 length: 18; clone size: once; V gene: TRBV27; J gene: TRBJ2-5; CDR3 DNA: TGTGCCAGCAGCTTCCAGGGCGGAGACAGATATTTTCAAGAGACCCAGTACTTC; CDR3 protein: CASSFQGGDRYFQETQYF
D gene: NA; CDR3 length: 12; clone size: NA; V gene: TRBV7-8; J gene: TRBJ1-4; CDR3 DNA: TGTGCCAGCAGCCCCCAATCCAGAAAACTGTTTTTT; CDR3 protein: CASSPQSRKLFF
D gene: NA; CDR3 length: 15; clone size: NA; V gene: TRBV5-3; J gene: TRBJ2-3; CDR3 DNA: TGTGCCAGAAGCTTCTGCGGGCGAATCACAGATACGCAGTATTTT; CDR3 protein: CARSFCGRITDTQYF
D gene: NA; CDR3 length: 15; clone size: NA; V gene: TRBV9; J gene: TRBJ2-1; CDR3 DNA: TGTGCCAGCAGCGTAGGGGCTAGCTTCGGGAATGAGCAGTTCTTC; CDR3 protein: CASSVGASFGNEQFF
D gene: NA; CDR3 length: 12; clone size: NA; V gene: TRBV2; J gene: TRBJ2-5; CDR3 DNA: TGTGCCAGCAGTCCAGGGGAAGAGACCCAGTACTTC; CDR3 protein: CASSPGEETQYF
D gene: NA; CDR3 length: 13; clone size: once; V gene: TRBV12-3/TRBV12-4; J gene: TRBJ2-1; CDR3 DNA: TGTGCCAGCAGTTTTATAGCTCCACCTGAGCAGTTCTTC; CDR3 protein: CASSFIAPPEQFF